This T cell receptor beta chain originates from a study of T cells in Graves' hyperthyroidism and ophthalmopathy. The germline CDR1 and CDR2 sequences are LNHNV and YYDKDF (reference sequence). The length of the CDR3 is 13 residues. The V end lost 4 bases, the J end lost 6 bases, and 10 bases lay between the germline ends. This clonotype came up a few times. TCR beta CDR3 sequences were amplified from RNA transcripts. Primed by the HTBI set, a first-round RT-PCR was run on the TCR CDR3. TCRdb ran MiXCR on the multiplex PCR reads and lists one entry per CDR3 protein. The sample has 650,000 to 850,000 distinct CDR3 sequences, about 19% seen once.

The V call is TRBV15, the J call TRBJ2-1; no definite D call. This sequence was found in a woman in her fifties or sixties with Graves' hyperthyroidism that later progressed to Graves' ophthalmopathy. Sequenced: blood. CDR3 in amino acids: CATSTFGRNEQFF. The CDR3 DNA reads as TGTGCCACCAGCACGTTCGGCCGCAATGAGCAGTTCTTC.